The 30 T cell receptor beta chains listed next were all sequenced from one sample in a study of control samples from healthy donors and cancer patients. Sequenced by immunoSEQ multiplex PCR; TCRdb stores in-frame clones only, minus some. In the table there are around 94,000 clones, about nine tenths of which are singletons. The sequenced sample consisted of blood. Receptor source: a woman aged 18 to 35 in good health.

The rearrangement uses TRBV9 and TRBJ1-1; TRBD1 matches at 8 bases. This CDR3 spans 14 amino acids. V lost 3 bases, J lost 6 bases, and 7 bases stayed unmatched. Germline loops: CDR1 SGDLS, CDR2 YYNGEE. The CDR3 nucleotides are TGTGCCAGCAGCGCGGGACAGGCCTATTCTGAAGCTTTCTTT. Encoded protein: CASSAGQAYSEAFF.

The chain couples TRBV5-8 to TRBJ1-1; D not certain. CDR1 is SGHTS, CDR2 YDEGEE, per germline. Between the trimmed V and J ends, which lost 1 base and 2 bases, there was a span of 9 bases. The CDR3 runs 14 residues. In nucleotides, the CDR3 is TGTGCCAGCAGCTTGTGGCAGGCCAACACTGAAGCTTTCTTT. This sequence encodes CASSLWQANTEAFF.

CDR3 nucleotides: TGTGCCAGCAGCTTAGAGGTTATACGGGAGGGGTTCAATGAGCAGTTCTTC. Translation: CASSLEVIREGFNEQFF. V and J are TRBV7-8 and TRBJ2-1; 8 nucleotides agree with TRBD2. The CDR3 totals 17 residues. J was trimmed by 6 bases and V by 1 base; bases with no gene match: 11. In germline, CDR1 is SGHVS, CDR2 FQNEAQ.

This clone came up a few times. The chain links TRBV9 to TRBJ2-3; TRBD1 might be the D (5 bases). Trimming stripped 0 bases from V and 3 bases from J, with 11 bases between. This CDR3 has 15 amino acids. The germline V gene has CDR1 SGDLS and CDR2 YYNGEE. The CDR3 is CASSVDTGWTDTQYF. CDR3 coding DNA: TGTGCCAGCAGCGTAGACACAGGTTGGACAGATACGCAGTATTTT.

This chain joins TRBV7-2 and TRBJ1-2, with a tentative D call TRBD1 (5 bases). Trimming took 1 base from V and 6 from J, leaving 9 bases between them. Germline CDR1 is SGHTA and CDR2 is FQGNSA. The CDR3 runs to 13 residues. DNA of the CDR3: TGTGCCAGCAGCTTAGTCGGGGGGGATGGCTACACCTTC. Protein sequence: CASSLVGGDGYTF. The full variable domain, its missing parts supplied by reference TRBV7-2 and TRBJ1-2, is GAGVSQSPSNKVTEKGKDVELRCDPISGHTALYWYRQSLGQGLEFLIYFQGNSAPDKSGLPSDRFSAERTGGSVSTLTIQRTQQEDSAVYLCASSLVGGDGYTFGSGTRLTVV.

This chain uses TRBV4-1 with TRBJ2-2; 11 bases agree with TRBD2. The CDR3 totals 20 residues. Germline V gene sequence: CDR1 MGHRA, CDR2 YSYEKL. V lost 4 bases, J lost 0 bases, and 13 bases stayed unmatched. The CDR3 DNA follows: TGCGCCAGCAGCCTCCGGCGAGCTAGCGGGGGGCCCTCGAACACCGGGGAGCTGTTTTTT. Its translation is CASSLRRASGGPSNTGELFF.

The table lists this clone with a count of one. The chain has TRBV3-1 (or the pseudogene TRBV3-2) and TRBJ1-5, with D tentatively TRBD1 (6 bases). The V end lost 4 bases, the J end lost 5 bases, and 18 bases lay between the germline ends. Germline CDR1 is LGHDT and CDR2 is YNNKEL (reference sequence). The CDR3 covers 16 residues. The CDR3 region is CASSLVIGGRYQPQHF. The CDR3 coding sequence is TGTGCCAGCAGCCTGGTGATTGGGGGCAGGTATCAGCCCCAGCATTTT.

The V gene is TRBV27, the J gene TRBJ1-1; D gene uncertain. V gave up 8 bases and J gave up 4 bases, with 23 bases separating them. Germline V gives CDR1 MNHEY, CDR2 SMNVEV (reference sequence). This CDR3 is built from 16 residues. The chain's CDR3 is CASRSPGRLAPTEAFF. The CDR3 DNA follows: TGTGCCAGCCGATCTCCGGGTCGTCTGGCCCCCACTGAAGCTTTCTTT.

This chain links TRBV7-6 with TRBJ1-2; perhaps TRBD1 as D (5 bases). This CDR3 has 12 residues. The germline V gene has CDR1 SGHVS and CDR2 FNYEAQ. Trimming pared 3 bases from V and 7 bases from J, leaving 9 bases between. CDR3 sequence: CASSLGDGGYTF. In DNA, the CDR3 is TGTGCCAGCAGCTTGGGGGACGGTGGCTACACCTTC.

The chain combines TRBV4-1 with TRBJ1-2, with TRBD1 matching 9 bases. V lost 6 bases to trimming and J lost 0 bases; unmatched junction nucleotides: 8. This CDR3 is built from 16 residues. The germline V gene has CDR1 MGHRA and CDR2 YSYEKL. The CDR3 DNA reads as TGCGCCAGCAGTTCGGGACAGGGAACCGCTAACTATGGCTACACCTTC. It is translated as CASSSGQGTANYGYTF.

This sequence joins TRBV5-8 and TRBJ2-5; D not resolved. V gave up 0 bases and J gave up 0 bases, with 9 bases separating them. This CDR3 is built from 15 residues. Germline values: CDR1 SGHTS, CDR2 YDEGEE. The CDR3 DNA is TGTGCCAGCAGCTTGGCTGGCACGAACCAAGAGACCCAGTACTTC. It codes for CASSLAGTNQETQYF.

This chain connects TRBV4-2 to TRBJ2-7; 7 positions match TRBD2. V lost 4 bases to trimming and J lost 1 base; unmatched junction nucleotides: 4. The V gene's germline CDR1 is LGHNA and CDR2 YNFKEQ. This CDR3 has 14 residues. CDR3 residues: CASSPKRESYEQYF. The CDR3 bases are TGTGCCAGCAGCCCGAAGCGGGAATCCTACGAGCAGTACTTC.

V is TRBV5-1 and J is TRBJ1-1; unclear D gene. V shed 5 bases and J shed 4 bases, with 12 bases lying between them. Germline CDR1 SGHRS, CDR2 YFSETQ. The CDR3 is 13 residues long. In nucleotides, the CDR3 is TGCGCCAGCAGTGGGGAATGGGGCACTGAAGCTTTCTTT. This codes for CASSGEWGTEAFF.

This clone was seen only a few times. The chain employs TRBV6-5 and TRBJ1-1; no firm D call. There are 12 residues in the CDR3. Deletions cut 6 bases from V and 5 bases from J, with 10 bases between. Germline V gene data show CDR1 as MNHEY and CDR2 as SVGAGI. The CDR3 bases are TGTGCCAGCAGATCCTTTGGGACTGAAGCTTTCTTT. It is translated as CASRSFGTEAFF.

This clone came up a few times. The chain carries TRBV9 and TRBJ1-6, with 9 bases fitting TRBD1. With 0 bases clipped from V and 7 bases from J, the junction kept 5 bases outside the gene matches. CDR3 length: 16 amino acids. Germline assignment: CDR1 SGDLS and CDR2 YYNGEE. Written as DNA, the CDR3 is TGTGCCAGCAGCGTAGGGGGACAGGGATGGAATTCACCCCTCCACTTT. Protein: CASSVGGQGWNSPLHF.

The J gene is TRBJ2-7, the V gene TRBV3-1 (or the pseudogene TRBV3-2); 10 bases line up with TRBD1. From germline, CDR1 is LGHDT and CDR2 YNNKEL (reference sequence). CDR3 length: 16 residues. V gave up 4 bases and J gave up 5 bases; unmatched junction bases: 11. As DNA, the CDR3 is TGTGCCAGCAGCCCATATAGGGACAGGGGAGCCCACGAGCAGTACTTC. This translates into CASSPYRDRGAHEQYF.

The chain has TRBV16 and TRBJ1-4; possibly TRBD1 for D (5 bases). CDR1 and CDR2 (germline): KGHSY, FQNENV. The CDR3 contains 16 residues. Deletions cut 1 base from V and 10 bases from J, with 19 bases between. CDR3 DNA: TGTGCCAGCAGCCAATTTGAGATTCCGAACGGGGGAAAACTGTTTTTT. It yields the protein CASSQFEIPNGGKLFF.

The J gene is TRBJ2-7, the V gene TRBV4-1, with unresolved D. This CDR3 comprises 10 residues. In germline, CDR1 is MGHRA, CDR2 YSYEKL. V was shortened by 6 bases and J by 2 bases, with 2 bases between the two germline ends. CDR3 sequence (DNA): TGCGCCAGCAGGGCCTACGAGCAGTACTTC. Its translation: CASRAYEQYF.

This chain connects TRBV5-5 to TRBJ1-5; the match to TRBD1 covers 8 bases. The CDR3 is 15 amino acids. Germline V gene data show CDR1 as SGHKS and CDR2 as YYEKEE (reference sequence). V shed 3 bases, J shed 4 bases, and the junction held 6 bases outside the gene matches. CDR3: CASSWGTGINQPQHF. In DNA, the CDR3 is TGTGCCAGCAGCTGGGGGACAGGAATTAATCAGCCCCAGCATTTT.

The genes are TRBV25-1 and TRBJ2-7; D is possibly TRBD2 (6 bases). The CDR3 is made up of 13 amino acids. Trimming took 8 bases from V and 5 from J, leaving 16 bases between them. Germline assignment: CDR1 MGHDK and CDR2 SYGVNS. CDR3 residues: CASSRGSSDEQYF. The CDR3 region has the DNA TGTGCCAGCTCCCGGGGGTCTTCCGACGAGCAGTACTTC.

The chain is built from TRBV6-2 or TRBV6-3 and TRBJ1-6, with D tentatively TRBD1 (6 bases). Germline-derived CDR1 and CDR2 are MNHEY and SVGEGT. V lost 0 bases to trimming and J lost 8 bases, with 20 bases between them. The CDR3 contains 18 residues. In DNA, the CDR3 is TGTGCCAGCAGTTACTCGATGGGGCAGGGGAGCTTCGATTCACCCCTCCACTTT. Translating it yields CASSYSMGQGSFDSPLHF.

This chain uses TRBV19 with TRBJ2-2, with 12 nucleotides matching TRBD1. This CDR3 spans 16 amino acids. The germline CDR1 and CDR2 sequences are LNHDA and SQIVND (reference sequence). Unmatched junction bases numbered 5, after V lost 3 bases and J lost 6 bases. In nucleotides, the CDR3 is TGTGCCAGTAGTATCCAGGGACAGGGGGCGTCCGGGGAGCTGTTTTTT. This encodes CASSIQGQGASGELFF.

The chain joins TRBV3-1 (or the pseudogene TRBV3-2) to TRBJ1-1; D perhaps matches TRBD1 (5 bases). The CDR3 is 13 residues long. The germline CDR1 and CDR2 sequences are LGHDT and YNNKEL (reference sequence). The V end was cut by 2 bases, the J end by 6 bases, with 10 bases between. The CDR3, as DNA: TGTGCCAGCAGCCAAAAGGGGTCAGCTGAAGCTTTCTTT. Translating it yields CASSQKGSAEAFF.

V gene TRBV10-1 combines with J gene TRBJ1-5; D unresolved. CDR1 and CDR2 (germline): WNHNN, SYGVQD (reference sequence). The CDR3 totals 13 residues. The germline V and J ends were trimmed by 0 bases and 5 bases, with 5 bases remaining between them. The CDR3 loop reads CASSESRDQPQHF. DNA of the CDR3: TGCGCCAGCAGTGAGTCGAGGGATCAGCCCCAGCATTTT.

As to this clone: This CDR3 is also generated by other DNA sequences in the sample. The chain couples TRBV3-1 (or the pseudogene TRBV3-2) to TRBJ2-5; 9 bases agree with TRBD1. Trimming took 0 bases from V and 5 from J; bases not matched to a gene: 4. The CDR3 has 15 residues. Germline CDR1 reads LGHDT; CDR2 reads YNNKEL (reference sequence). CDR3 amino acids: CASSQEQGARETQYF. CDR3 DNA sequence: TGTGCCAGCAGCCAAGAACAGGGGGCGAGGGAGACCCAGTACTTC.

This chain uses TRBV27 with TRBJ1-2; D is perhaps TRBD1 (5 bases). The CDR3 loop spans 13 amino acids. Germline V gene sequence: CDR1 MNHEY, CDR2 SMNVEV (reference sequence). Trimming removed 3 bases at V and 7 bases at J, with 12 bases between. The CDR3 region has the DNA TGTGCCAGCAGTTTGTCGTTGGGGGGTGGCTACACCTTC. Protein: CASSLSLGGGYTF.

V usage is TRBV5-6 and J usage is TRBJ1-2, with D tentatively TRBD1 (5 bases). Germline CDR1 and CDR2: SGHDT and YYEEEE. The CDR3 contains 13 residues. The V and J ends lost 4 bases and 0 bases respectively, with 7 bases between them. CDR3 bases: TGTGCCAGCAGCCCGACAGCTAACTATGGCTACACCTTC. Protein sequence: CASSPTANYGYTF.

The rearrangement joins TRBV7-8 to TRBJ1-2; 7 bases are shared with TRBD1. In germline, CDR1 is SGHVS, CDR2 FQNEAQ. The length of the CDR3 is 13 residues. J gave up 7 bases and V 0 bases, and 2 bases lay outside the gene matches. The CDR3, as DNA: TGTGCCAGCAGCTTAGCAGGGGGCGGTGGCTACACCTTC. This codes for CASSLAGGGGYTF. The complete variable domain, with remaining parts taken from reference TRBV7-8 and TRBJ1-2, reads GAGVSQSPRYKVAKRGQDVALRCDPISGHVSLFWYQQALGQGPEFLTYFQNEAQLDKSGLPSDRFFAERPEGSVSTLKIQRTQQEDSAVYLCASSLAGGGGYTFGSGTRLTVV.

The chain recombines TRBV18 with TRBJ2-5; no clear D. CDR1 is KGHSH, CDR2 LQKENI, per germline. The CDR3 is 13 residues long. V was trimmed by 3 bases and J by 2 bases, leaving 7 bases between them. As DNA, the CDR3 is TGTGCCAGCTCACCCGAAATGCAAGAGACCCAGTACTTC. Translating it yields CASSPEMQETQYF.

This rearrangement joins TRBV7-9 to TRBJ2-1; the D gene is possibly TRBD1 (6 bases). The V end was cut by 8 bases, the J end by 9 bases, with 23 bases between. CDR1 is SEHNR and CDR2 is FQNEAQ in the germline V gene (reference sequence). The CDR3 extends over 15 amino acids. The CDR3 sequence: CASWGDRNCFSEQFF. As DNA, the CDR3 is TGTGCCAGCTGGGGAGACAGGAATTGCTTTAGTGAGCAGTTCTTC.